The clone carrying this T cell receptor (beta chain) was counted only a few times. This sample is drawn from a study of regulatory and conventional T cells in RAG deficiency. Only in-frame clones appear in the TCRdb table, and some are missing; sequencing was by immunoSEQ multiplex PCR. Among fewer than 40,000 clones listed, roughly 76% were seen once. Blood CD4+ CD25-low CD127-high conventional T cells supplied the genomic DNA template. The CDR3 runs to 14 residues. Per the germline V gene, CDR1 is SEHNR and CDR2 is FQNEAQ (reference sequence). Trimming removed 6 bases from V and 6 bases from J; junction bases left unmatched: 9. In addition, the sample was reused for a study of regulatory T cells. From that report: Amplification used 52 TRBV primers and 13 TRBJ primers. Regulatory T cells showed the strongest V-J pair restriction and V/J gene skewing among patient repertoires.

The chain uses TRBV7-9 and TRBJ1-2; 8 bases are shared with TRBD1. Sequenced: CD4+ effector T cells sorted from blood. This TCR came from a human donor in good health. The CDR3: CASRNDRGPNGYTF. The CDR3 bases are TGTGCCAGCAGGAATGACAGGGGACCTAATGGCTACACCTTC.